This T cell receptor beta chain was retrieved from a study of T-cell memory formation after mild COVID-19. Study context: Clusters of TCRs were largely donor specific. Findings and caveats of the study: CD4+ contracting clones were mainly CM and EM; CD8+ ones, EMRA.

Concerning this clonotype: Its specificity is unknown.

TCRdb recomputed calls from the 5' RACE reads with MiXCR, one row per CDR3 protein. The data show fewer than 700,000 distinct CDR3 sequences, less than 25% seen once. What was sequenced was PBMCs or a T cell subset sorted from them (not recorded which). This clonotype was sampled from an adult woman who had mild COVID-19 (a few samples of this study predate the infection). Cell type and time point are not known.

The CDR3: CASSAGDKNTEAFF. The DNA of the CDR3 is TGTGCCAGCAGCGCAGGGGATAAGAACACTGAAGCTTTCTTT. The chain links TRBV9 to TRBJ1-1; possible D gene TRBD1, 6 bases. V lost 3 bases and J 1 base, leaving 10 bases between the germline ends. Germline V gene sequence: CDR1 SGDLS, CDR2 YYNGEE. The CDR3 totals 14 residues.